This T cell receptor (beta chain) was obtained from a study of shared clonotypes between healthy human individuals. V was pared by 2 bases and J by 6 bases, with 4 bases of the junction left unmatched. The CDR3 length is 14 residues. Germline V gives CDR1 SGHTA, CDR2 FQGTGA. Concerning this clone: What it recognizes is unknown.

Overall study results and limits: Rarefaction showed sorted-subset sequencing was incomplete despite large depth.

The method was immunoSEQ multiplex PCR; TCRdb's version includes in-frame clones alone and lacks a portion of them. Of over a million clones in the sample, 75% to 85% were seen once. The CD4+ fraction was divided into a CD45RA+ naive subset and a CD45RA-negative memory subset. The chain has TRBV7-3 and TRBJ2-1; 7 bases match TRBD2. The sequenced material came from memory CD4+ T cells from PBMCs. Subset reported: CD45RA-negative fraction. This receptor was obtained from a young man in good health. Some clones in this sample may be carry-over from other donors' samples. The CDR3 bases are TGTGCCAGCAGCTTATTGGCGGGAGTCAATGAGCAGTTCTTC. Translating it yields CASSLLAGVNEQFF.